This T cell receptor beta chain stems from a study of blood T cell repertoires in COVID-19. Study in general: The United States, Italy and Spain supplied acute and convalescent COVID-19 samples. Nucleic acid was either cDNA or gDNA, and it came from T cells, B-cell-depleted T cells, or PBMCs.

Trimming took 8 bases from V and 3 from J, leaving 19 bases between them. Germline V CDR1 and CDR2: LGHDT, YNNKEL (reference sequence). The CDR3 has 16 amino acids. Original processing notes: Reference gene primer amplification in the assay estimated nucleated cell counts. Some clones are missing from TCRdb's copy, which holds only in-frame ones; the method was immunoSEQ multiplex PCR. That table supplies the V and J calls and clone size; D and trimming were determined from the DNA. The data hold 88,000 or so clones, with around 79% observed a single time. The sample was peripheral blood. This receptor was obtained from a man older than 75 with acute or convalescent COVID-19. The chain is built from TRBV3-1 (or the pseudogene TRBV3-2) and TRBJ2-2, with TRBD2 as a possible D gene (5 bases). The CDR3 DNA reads TGTGCCAGCGCCAAAGGGAGCCACGATTACACCGGGGAGCTGTTTTTT. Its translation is CASAKGSHDYTGELFF.